The rows below give T cell receptor beta chains drawn from one sample of a study of T cells in Graves' hyperthyroidism and ophthalmopathy. TCRdb passed the multiplex PCR reads through MiXCR, listing each CDR3 protein once. The sample lists some 440,000 distinct CDR3 sequences, approximately 14% seen once, with approximately 7.5% in the top ten. Sequencing was performed on blood. All receptors derive from a woman between 18 and 30 years old with Graves' hyperthyroidism. Each CDR3 is given with its conserved first and last residue. D genes are given only for firm matches. Part of the rows lack a size; the others show once, few, many or a class for expanded clones.

length	D	V	size	J	CDR3	DNA
17	TRBD2	TRBV30	NA	TRBJ2-1	CAWSGTSGMSSYNEQFF	TGTGCCTGGAGTGGGACTAGCGGGATGAGCTCCTACAATGAGCAGTTCTTC
14	NA	TRBV11-2	many	TRBJ1-1	CASSLVRGSTEAFF	TGTGCCAGCAGCTTAGTACGGGGATCAACTGAAGCTTTCTTT
13	NA	TRBV2	many	TRBJ2-1	CASGDGRYNEQFF	TGTGCCAGCGGGGACGGACGCTACAATGAGCAGTTCTTC
17	TRBD2	TRBV27	many	TRBJ2-1	CASSSPTLAGPYNEQFF	TGTGCCAGCAGTTCCCCGACCCTAGCGGGACCTTACAATGAGCAGTTCTTC
17	NA	TRBV5-4	NA	TRBJ2-6	CASSLAASNSGANVLTF	TGTGCCAGCAGCTTGGCGGCCAGCAACTCTGGGGCCAACGTCCTGACTTTC
16	NA	TRBV12-3/TRBV12-4	many	TRBJ2-1	CASSFYTTPAIDEQFF	TGTGCCAGCAGTTTTTACACCACTCCCGCGATCGATGAGCAGTTCTTC
15	TRBD2	TRBV11-2	NA	TRBJ2-7	CASSQEAGGAYEQYF	TGCGCCAGCAGCCAAGAAGCGGGAGGGGCCTACGAGCAGTACTTC
15	NA	TRBV19	few	TRBJ2-5	CASSKGTSPPETQYF	TGTGCCAGTAGTAAGGGAACATCTCCACCGGAGACCCAGTACTTC
16	TRBD1	TRBV15	many	TRBJ1-5	CATSRDRGPAEQPQHF	TGTGCCACCAGCAGGGACAGGGGGCCGGCAGAACAGCCCCAGCATTTT
15	TRBD1	TRBV7-9	many	TRBJ1-4	CASSLTGTEFEKLFF	TGTGCCAGCAGCCTGACCGGGACAGAGTTTGAAAAACTGTTTTTT
16	TRBD1	TRBV9	NA	TRBJ2-7	CASSVNPGDSSYEQYF	TGTGCCAGCAGCGTTAACCCAGGGGACAGCTCCTACGAGCAGTACTTC
14	TRBD2	TRBV6-1	NA	TRBJ2-7	CASRGTSGSYEQYF	TGTGCCAGCAGGGGGACTAGCGGGAGTTACGAGCAGTACTTC
12	NA	TRBV9	few	TRBJ2-7	CASSGQTLEQYF	TGTGCCAGCAGCGGCCAGACCCTGGAGCAGTACTTC
16	TRBD2	TRBV10-3	many	TRBJ2-2	CAISGTSGSRTGELFF	TGTGCCATCAGCGGGACTAGCGGGAGTAGAACCGGGGAGCTGTTTTTT
13	NA	TRBV7-8	many	TRBJ1-5	CASSTETHQPQHF	TGTGCCAGCAGCACCGAGACACATCAGCCCCAGCATTTT
15	TRBD1	TRBV7-9	NA	TRBJ2-7	CASSSPRQGTIEQYF	TGTGCCAGCAGCTCGCCTCGACAGGGAACGATAGAGCAGTACTTC
12	TRBD1	TRBV20-1	NA	TRBJ2-7	CSARAGTGEQYF	TGCAGTGCTAGAGCCGGGACAGGCGAGCAGTACTTC
13	NA	TRBV11-2	many	TRBJ1-2	CASSLWQNYGYTF	TGTGCCAGCAGCTTATGGCAGAACTATGGCTACACCTTC
15	TRBD1	TRBV4-1	few	TRBJ1-2	CASSRGQGADYGYTF	TGCGCCAGCAGCCGAGGACAGGGGGCGGACTATGGCTACACCTTC
14	NA	TRBV7-3	many	TRBJ2-3	CASSSNGPPDTQYF	TGTGCCAGCAGCTCAAACGGCCCCCCCGATACGCAGTATTTT
13	NA	TRBV2	many	TRBJ1-5	CASSGQSNQPQHF	TGTGCCAGCAGTGGACAGTCCAATCAGCCCCAGCATTTT
15	TRBD1	TRBV12-3/TRBV12-4	many	TRBJ1-5	CASSFRRQGNQPQHF	TGTGCCAGCAGCTTCCGTCGACAGGGGAATCAGCCCCAGCATTTT
18	TRBD2	TRBV7-3	many	TRBJ2-3	CASSSGTSGGVLTDTQYF	TGTGCCAGCAGCTCCGGGACTAGCGGGGGGGTGCTGACAGATACGCAGTATTTT
16	NA	TRBV2	NA	TRBJ2-1	CASSVQLIPGLNEQFF	TGTGCCAGCAGTGTTCAATTGATCCCGGGACTCAATGAGCAGTTCTTC
14	NA	TRBV20-1	NA	TRBJ2-3	CSARGQTSTDTQYF	TGCAGTGCTAGAGGTCAGACTAGCACAGATACGCAGTATTTT
14	TRBD1	TRBV27	many	TRBJ1-5	CASSVRGRGQPQHF	TGTGCCAGCAGTGTAAGGGGGCGAGGTCAGCCCCAGCATTTT
14	TRBD1	TRBV27	many	TRBJ1-2	CASRSTGGRYGYTF	TGTGCCAGCAGGTCAACAGGGGGAAGGTATGGCTACACCTTC
18	NA	TRBV18	NA	TRBJ1-4	CASSPSDSRVSTNEKLFF	TGTGCCAGCTCACCATCGGACAGCCGCGTTTCAACTAATGAAAAACTGTTTTTT
14	TRBD1	TRBV19	many	TRBJ2-5	CASSSDRGRETQYF	TGTGCCAGTAGTAGCGACAGGGGCCGAGAGACCCAGTACTTC
19	NA	TRBV5-4	NA	TRBJ2-3	CASSFITSGVHPSTDTQYF	TGTGCCAGCAGCTTTATTACTTCTGGAGTACACCCTAGCACAGATACGCAGTATTTT
12	NA	TRBV11-1	many	TRBJ1-1	CASSPGNTEAFF	TGTGCCAGCAGCCCAGGGAATACTGAAGCTTTCTTT
15	NA	TRBV20-1	many	TRBJ2-3	CSAPGGSGMADTQYF	TGCAGTGCTCCAGGGGGCAGCGGGATGGCAGATACGCAGTATTTT
16	TRBD2	TRBV28	NA	TRBJ2-7	CASSIIGLAGFYEQYF	TGTGCCAGCAGCATAATAGGACTAGCGGGCTTCTACGAGCAGTACTTC
14	TRBD2	TRBV27	many	TRBJ2-7	CASTPGLGLYEQYF	TGTGCCAGCACCCCGGGACTAGGACTCTACGAGCAGTACTTC
13	NA	TRBV4-1	NA	TRBJ2-7	CASSPRRANEQYF	TGCGCCAGCAGCCCCCGCCGGGCCAACGAGCAGTACTTC
13	NA	TRBV5-8	NA	TRBJ2-5	CASTQGGADTQYF	TGTGCCAGCACCCAGGGGGGGGCGGACACCCAGTACTTC
18	TRBD2	TRBV28	NA	TRBJ2-3	CASSPSSGAGGRTDTQYF	TGTGCCAGCAGTCCCTCCAGTGGGGCGGGAGGCCGCACAGATACGCAGTATTTT
16	TRBD2	TRBV10-3	many	TRBJ2-1	CAISEPGTSGHNEQFF	TGTGCCATCAGTGAGCCCGGGACTAGCGGCCACAATGAGCAGTTCTTC
16	TRBD2	TRBV4-1	many	TRBJ2-1	CASSPHSAGDYNEQFF	TGCGCCAGCAGCCCCCACTCAGCGGGAGACTACAATGAGCAGTTCTTC
16	TRBD2	TRBV7-6	many	TRBJ2-3	CASSRRLAPSTDTQYF	TGTGCCAGCAGCCGCCGACTAGCGCCAAGCACAGATACGCAGTATTTT
14	NA	TRBV12-3/TRBV12-4	many	TRBJ2-4	CASRQGIAKNIQYF	TGTGCCAGCAGACAGGGCATAGCCAAAAACATTCAGTACTTC
16	TRBD1	TRBV6-1	few	TRBJ2-1	CASSRGGRTGVNEQFF	TGTGCCAGCAGTAGGGGCGGTAGGACAGGGGTCAATGAGCAGTTCTTC